The present entry profiles one TCR beta chain with its context. The data derive from a study of T-cell memory formation after mild COVID-19. The TCR alpha and TCR beta cDNA libraries, bearing sample barcodes and UMIs, were generated by 5'RACE using constant-segment primers. TCRdb ran MiXCR on the 5' RACE reads and lists one entry per CDR3 protein. Of around 310,000 distinct CDR3 sequences detected, more than 13% appear once; the ten largest clones hold roughly a fifth. The CDR3 sequence is 14 residues long. V was clipped by 5 bases and J by 1 base, with 11 bases between them. CDR1 is LNHDA, CDR2 SQIVND, per germline (reference sequence).

What was sequenced was PBMCs or a T cell subset sorted from them (not recorded which). The chain joins TRBV19 to TRBJ1-2; D gene unclear. The TCR sequence derives from a man aged 18 to 30 who had mild COVID-19 (a few samples of this study predate the infection). Cell type and time point are not known. The CDR3 region is CASSEETINYGYTF. CDR3 in DNA: TGTGCCAGTAGTGAGGAGACTATTAACTATGGCTACACCTTC.